This entry lists 6 T cell receptor beta chains sequenced from one sample in a study of identical twins. From the 5' RACE reads, TCRdb called clonotypes with MiXCR, one entry per CDR3 protein. This sample carries around 250,000 distinct CDR3 sequences, 5.5% to 8% of them seen once, and the ten largest clones take 3.5% to 4%. This sample also appeared in a second study, on yellow fever vaccine responses in identical twins.

The specimen was memory (CD45RO+) T cells sorted from blood. The source is a woman between 18 and 29 years old in good health.

This clonotype was recorded many times. The chain joins TRBV2 to TRBJ2-1; the match to TRBD2 covers 7 bases. This CDR3 has 15 amino acids. After removal of 8 bases from V and 6 bases from J, the junction contained 13 bases not matched to a gene. Looked up from germline, CDR1 is SNHLY and CDR2 is FYNNEI. The CDR3 is CASEGKRGERNEQFF. The CDR3 DNA reads as TGTGCCAGCGAAGGGAAGCGGGGCGAACGCAATGAGCAGTTCTTC.

This clonotype has at least ten counts. The chain couples TRBV5-1 to TRBJ2-1; TRBD2 matches at 7 bases. Germline-derived CDR1 and CDR2 are SGHRS and YFSETQ. The trim removed 4 bases at V and 6 bases at J, leaving 10 bases unmatched. The CDR3 has 15 amino acids. CDR3 sequence: CASSQEETSPNEQFF. The CDR3 DNA follows: TGCGCCAGCAGCCAGGAGGAGACTAGCCCCAATGAGCAGTTCTTC.

This rearrangement joins TRBV19 to TRBJ1-5; TRBD1 agrees at 7 bases. J lost 7 bases, V lost 3 bases, and 3 bases had no gene match. Germline values: CDR1 LNHDA, CDR2 SQIVND (reference sequence). CDR3 size: 13 residues. As DNA, the CDR3 is TGTGCCAGTAGTATCCAGGGGGGACAGCCCCAGCATTTT. It translates to CASSIQGGQPQHF.

The genes are TRBV9 and TRBJ2-1; 11 nucleotides line up with TRBD1. Trimming at V came to 3 bases and at J to 9 bases, leaving 5 bases not matched to a gene. Germline CDR1 is SGDLS and CDR2 is YYNGEE. The CDR3 extends over 14 amino acids. CDR3 protein: CASSASGTGGEQFF. In nucleotides, the CDR3 is TGTGCCAGCAGCGCCTCCGGGACAGGGGGTGAGCAGTTCTTC.

This clonotype was detected many times. The V gene is TRBV6-1, the J gene TRBJ1-6; unclear D gene. There are 15 residues in the CDR3. Looked up from germline, CDR1 is MNHNS and CDR2 is SASEGT. Trimming removed 6 bases from V and 1 base from J, with 10 bases in between. CDR3 nucleotides: TGTGCCAGCAGACCTCCGACATCCTATAATTCACCCCTCCACTTT. It is translated as CASRPPTSYNSPLHF.

This clonotype was counted only a few times. The genes are TRBV27 and TRBJ2-2; 10 nucleotides match TRBD1. Germline V gene data show CDR1 as MNHEY and CDR2 as SMNVEV (reference sequence). V was pared by 6 bases and J by 6 bases, with 16 bases of the junction left unmatched. The CDR3 loop spans 18 amino acids. The CDR3 loop reads CASRNGTGVFGRSGELFF. CDR3 coding DNA: TGTGCCAGCAGAAACGGGACAGGGGTTTTTGGTCGGTCCGGGGAGCTGTTTTTT.